This record looks at one T cell receptor beta chain sequence and its context. The antigen remains undetermined. The source of the sample is a study of shared clonotypes between healthy human individuals. Overall study findings and caveats: There were few donors, and this limited the genetic and exposure-history diversity represented.

The repertoire was sequenced with immunoSEQ multiplex PCR; TCRdb's copy has only in-frame clones and lacks some. The profile shows around 720,000 clones, around three quarters of them singletons. This CDR3 has 14 residues. Germline lookup yields CDR1 SGHRS and CDR2 YFSETQ. The V gene lost 4 bases and the J gene lost 10 bases, with 17 bases spanning the gap. This sequence originates from a woman in her thirties in good health. Sequencing was performed on memory CD4+ T cells sorted from blood. Subset indicated: CD45RA-negative fraction. This chain uses TRBV5-1 with TRBJ1-4; D may be TRBD1 (5 bases). This CDR3 reads CASSGGLGFGKLFF. The CDR3 DNA sequence: TGCGCCAGCAGCGGGGGACTGGGGTTTGGAAAACTGTTTTTT.